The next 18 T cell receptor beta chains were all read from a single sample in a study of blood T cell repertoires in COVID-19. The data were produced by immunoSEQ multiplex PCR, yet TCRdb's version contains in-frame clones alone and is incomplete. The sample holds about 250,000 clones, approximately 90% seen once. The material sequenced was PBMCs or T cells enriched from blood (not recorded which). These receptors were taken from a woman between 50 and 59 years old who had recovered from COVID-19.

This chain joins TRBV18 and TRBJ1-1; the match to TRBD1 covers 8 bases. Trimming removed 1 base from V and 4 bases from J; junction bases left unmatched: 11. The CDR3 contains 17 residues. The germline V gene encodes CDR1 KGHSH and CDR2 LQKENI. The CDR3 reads CASSPLGTGSRGTEAFF. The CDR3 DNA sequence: TGTGCCAGCTCACCACTCGGGACAGGAAGCCGGGGCACTGAAGCTTTCTTT.

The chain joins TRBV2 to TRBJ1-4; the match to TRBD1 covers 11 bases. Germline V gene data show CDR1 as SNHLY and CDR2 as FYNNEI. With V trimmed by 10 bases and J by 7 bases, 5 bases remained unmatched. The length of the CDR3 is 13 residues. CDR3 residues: CAKAGTGGEKLFF. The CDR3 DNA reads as TGTGCCAAAGCAGGGACAGGGGGTGAAAAACTGTTTTTT.

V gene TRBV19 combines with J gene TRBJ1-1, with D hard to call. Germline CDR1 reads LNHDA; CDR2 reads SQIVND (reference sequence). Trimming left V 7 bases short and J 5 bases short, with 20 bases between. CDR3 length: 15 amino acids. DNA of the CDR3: TGTGCCAGTACTCTCCCGGGAGGGCGAAGGACTGAAGCTTTCTTT. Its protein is CASTLPGGRRTEAFF.

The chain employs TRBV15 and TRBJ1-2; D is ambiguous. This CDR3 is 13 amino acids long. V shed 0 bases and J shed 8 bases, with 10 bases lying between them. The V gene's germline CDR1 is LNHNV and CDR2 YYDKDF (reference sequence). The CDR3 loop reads CATSRDRAGGYTF. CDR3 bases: TGTGCCACCAGCAGAGATCGGGCGGGAGGCTACACCTTC. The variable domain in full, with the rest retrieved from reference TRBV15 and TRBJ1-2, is DAMVIQNPRYQVTQFGKPVTLSCSQTLNHNVMYWYQQKSSQAPKLLFHYYDKDFNNEADTPDNFQSRRPNTSFCFLDIRSPGLGDTAMYLCATSRDRAGGYTFGSGTRLTVV.

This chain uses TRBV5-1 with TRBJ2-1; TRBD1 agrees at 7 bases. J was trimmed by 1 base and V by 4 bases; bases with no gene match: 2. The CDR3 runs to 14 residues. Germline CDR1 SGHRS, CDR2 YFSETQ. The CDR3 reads CASSEGQSYNEQFF. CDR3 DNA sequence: TGCGCCAGCAGCGAGGGACAGTCCTACAATGAGCAGTTCTTC. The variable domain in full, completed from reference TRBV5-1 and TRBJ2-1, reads KAGVTQTPRYLIKTRGQQVTLSCSPISGHRSVSWYQQTPGQGLQFLFEYFSETQRNKGNFPGRFSGRQFSNSRSEMNVSTLELGDSALYLCASSEGQSYNEQFFGPGTRLTVL.

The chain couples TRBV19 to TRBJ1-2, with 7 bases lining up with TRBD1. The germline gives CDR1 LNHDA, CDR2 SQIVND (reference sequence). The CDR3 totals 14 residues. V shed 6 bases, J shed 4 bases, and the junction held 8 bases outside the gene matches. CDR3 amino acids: CASSPRQGSYGYTF. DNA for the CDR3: TGTGCCAGTAGCCCGCGACAGGGTTCCTATGGCTACACCTTC.

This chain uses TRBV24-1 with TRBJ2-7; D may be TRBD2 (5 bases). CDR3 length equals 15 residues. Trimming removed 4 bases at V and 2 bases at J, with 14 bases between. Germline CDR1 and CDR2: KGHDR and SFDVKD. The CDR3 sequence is CATSDPEVGAYEQYF. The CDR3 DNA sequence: TGTGCCACCAGTGACCCGGAGGTGGGAGCCTACGAGCAGTACTTC.

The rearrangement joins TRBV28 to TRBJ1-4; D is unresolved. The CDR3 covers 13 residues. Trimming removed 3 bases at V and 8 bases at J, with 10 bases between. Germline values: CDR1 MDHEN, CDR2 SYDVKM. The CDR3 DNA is TGTGCCAGCAGTTTTTTTCGGGGAGAAAAACTGTTTTTT. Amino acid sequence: CASSFFRGEKLFF.

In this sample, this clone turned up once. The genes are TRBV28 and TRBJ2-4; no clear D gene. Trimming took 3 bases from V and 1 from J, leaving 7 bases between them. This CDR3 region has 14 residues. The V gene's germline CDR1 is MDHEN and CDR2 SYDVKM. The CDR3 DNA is TGTGCCAGCAGTTTCCCCGGGGCCAAAAACATTCAGTACTTC. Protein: CASSFPGAKNIQYF.

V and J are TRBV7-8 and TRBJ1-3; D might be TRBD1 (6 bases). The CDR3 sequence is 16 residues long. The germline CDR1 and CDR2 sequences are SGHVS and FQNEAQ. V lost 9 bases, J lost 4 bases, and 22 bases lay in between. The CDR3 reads CASFKGGWGKGNTIYF. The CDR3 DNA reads TGTGCCAGTTTTAAAGGGGGTTGGGGAAAGGGAAACACCATATATTTT.

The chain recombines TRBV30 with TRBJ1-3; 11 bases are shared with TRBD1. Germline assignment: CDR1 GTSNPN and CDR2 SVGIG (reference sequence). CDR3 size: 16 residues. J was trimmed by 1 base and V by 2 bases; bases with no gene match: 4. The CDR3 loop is CAWSLGTGGSGNTIYF. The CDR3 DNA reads TGTGCCTGGAGTCTAGGGACAGGGGGGTCTGGAAACACCATATATTTT.

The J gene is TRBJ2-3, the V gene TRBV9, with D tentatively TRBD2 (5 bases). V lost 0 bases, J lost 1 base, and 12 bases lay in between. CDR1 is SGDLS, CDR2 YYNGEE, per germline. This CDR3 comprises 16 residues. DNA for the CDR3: TGTGCCAGCAGCGTAGTCCTAGCCAGTGGCACAGATACGCAGTATTTT. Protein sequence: CASSVVLASGTDTQYF.

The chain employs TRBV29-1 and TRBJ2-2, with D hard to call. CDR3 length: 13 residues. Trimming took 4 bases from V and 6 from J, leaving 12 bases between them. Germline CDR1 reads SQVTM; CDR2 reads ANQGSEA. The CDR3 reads CSVVLAVAGELFF. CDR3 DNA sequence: TGCAGCGTTGTCCTGGCAGTCGCCGGGGAGCTGTTTTTT.

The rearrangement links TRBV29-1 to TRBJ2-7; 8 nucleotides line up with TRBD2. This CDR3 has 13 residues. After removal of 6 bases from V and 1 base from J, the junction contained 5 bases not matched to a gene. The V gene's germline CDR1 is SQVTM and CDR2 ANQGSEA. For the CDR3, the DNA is TGCAGCGTAATAGCGGGGTCTTCCTACGAGCAGTACTTC. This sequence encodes CSVIAGSSYEQYF.

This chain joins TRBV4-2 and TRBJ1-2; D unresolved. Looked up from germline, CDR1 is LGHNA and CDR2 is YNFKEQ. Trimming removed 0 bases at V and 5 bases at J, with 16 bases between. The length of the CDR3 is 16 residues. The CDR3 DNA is TGTGCCAGCAGCCAAGACGCTGCCAGTATGTTGTATGGCTACACCTTC. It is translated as CASSQDAASMLYGYTF.

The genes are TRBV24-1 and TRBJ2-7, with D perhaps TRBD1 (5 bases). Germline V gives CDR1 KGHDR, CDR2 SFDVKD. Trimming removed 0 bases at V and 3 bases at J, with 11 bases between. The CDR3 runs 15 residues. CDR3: CATSDLQGGNYEQYF. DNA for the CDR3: TGTGCCACCAGTGATTTGCAGGGCGGTAACTACGAGCAGTACTTC.

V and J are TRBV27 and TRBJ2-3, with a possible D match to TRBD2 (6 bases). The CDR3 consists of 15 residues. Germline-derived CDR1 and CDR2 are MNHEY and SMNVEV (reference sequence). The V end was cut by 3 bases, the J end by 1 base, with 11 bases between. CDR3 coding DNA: TGTGCCAGCAGTTTCCTGGCGGGACGCACAGATACGCAGTATTTT. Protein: CASSFLAGRTDTQYF.

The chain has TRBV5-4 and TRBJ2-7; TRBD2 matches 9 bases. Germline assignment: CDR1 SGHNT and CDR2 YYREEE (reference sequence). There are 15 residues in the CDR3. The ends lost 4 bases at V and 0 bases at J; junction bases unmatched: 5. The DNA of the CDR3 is TGTGCCAGCAGCCCCGGACTAGCGAACTCCTACGAGCAGTACTTC. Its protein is CASSPGLANSYEQYF. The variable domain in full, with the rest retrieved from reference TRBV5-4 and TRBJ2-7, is ETGVTQSPTHLIKTRGQQVTLRCSSQSGHNTVSWYQQALGQGPQFIFQYYREEENGRGNFPPRFSGLQFPNYSSELNVNALELDDSALYLCASSPGLANSYEQYFGPGTRLTVT.